These T cell receptor beta chains were read from a single sample in a study of T cells in Graves' hyperthyroidism and ophthalmopathy. TCRdb reprocessed the multiplex PCR reads via MiXCR and lists one record per CDR3 protein. Of 350,000 to 500,000 distinct CDR3 sequences listed, roughly 13% are singletons. The source material was blood. The receptor source for this set is a woman in her late teens or twenties with Graves' hyperthyroidism. Each CDR3 is given with its conserved first and last residue. A D gene is named only where the DNA matches it firmly. Clone size is not always given. Where it is, it says once, few, many or a class for expanded clones.

D gene	clone size	V gene	J gene	CDR3 protein	CDR3 DNA
-	many	TRBV4-1	TRBJ1-1	CASSQALDTEAFF	TGCGCCAGCAGCCAAGCCCTTGACACTGAAGCTTTCTTT
TRBD2	-	TRBV7-9	TRBJ2-5	CASSSRLSGRYQETQYF	TGTGCCAGCAGCTCCCGTCTTAGCGGGAGGTACCAAGAGACCCAGTACTTC
TRBD1	many	TRBV18	TRBJ1-1	CASSPQGAEAFF	TGTGCCAGCTCACCCCAGGGGGCTGAAGCTTTCTTT
TRBD1	many	TRBV6-1	TRBJ1-5	CASKDRGQSNQPQHF	TGTGCCAGCAAGGACAGGGGGCAGAGCAATCAGCCCCAGCATTTT
-	-	TRBV18	TRBJ1-5	CASTRGDNQPQHF	TGTGCCAGCACCAGGGGCGACAATCAGCCCCAGCATTTT
-	-	TRBV28	TRBJ2-1	CASSSASRAPKRPGSYNEQFF	TGTGCCAGCAGTTCGGCAAGCCGGGCCCCGAAGCGACCTGGGTCCTACAATGAGCAGTTCTTC
-	many	TRBV27	TRBJ1-4	CASSFGQNEKLFF	TGTGCCAGCAGTTTCGGACAGAATGAAAAACTGTTTTTT
-	many	TRBV20-1	TRBJ2-7	CSAASTRVYEQYF	TGCAGTGCAGCCTCCACTAGAGTCTACGAGCAGTACTTC
TRBD2	many	TRBV6-6	TRBJ2-1	CASSYQLAGGTEQFF	TGTGCCAGCAGTTACCAACTAGCGGGAGGGACTGAGCAGTTCTTC
TRBD1	once	TRBV5-1	TRBJ2-1	CASSSLRPSRQGDNEQFF	TGCGCCAGCAGTTCCCTTCGGCCATCTCGACAGGGGGACAATGAGCAGTTCTTC
-	many	TRBV5-6	TRBJ2-3	CASSRLTDTQYF	TGTGCCAGCAGCCGTCTCACAGATACGCAGTATTTT
-	many	TRBV6-1	TRBJ2-6	CASRVFTPSGANVLTF	TGTGCAAGCCGGGTCTTTACACCCTCTGGGGCCAACGTCCTGACTTTC
-	many	TRBV12-3/TRBV12-4	TRBJ2-7	CASSDYPSYEQYF	TGTGCCAGCAGTGACTACCCCTCCTACGAGCAGTACTTC
-	many	TRBV5-1	TRBJ2-1	CASSLVLGDNEQFF	TGCGCCAGCAGCTTGGTTCTTGGCGACAATGAGCAGTTCTTC
-	many	TRBV13	TRBJ2-5	CASSLNSLADQETQYF	TGTGCCAGCAGCTTAAACAGCCTGGCAGACCAAGAGACCCAGTACTTC
-	-	TRBV15	TRBJ2-7	CAPWGSNSYEQYF	TGTGCCCCCTGGGGCAGTAACTCCTACGAGCAGTACTTC
-	many	TRBV11-2	TRBJ1-6	CASSLDPSGRSPLHF	TGTGCCAGCAGCTTAGACCCCTCCGGACGATCACCCCTCCACTTT
-	many	TRBV20-1	TRBJ1-2	CSASNNYGYTF	TGCAGTGCTAGCAATAACTATGGCTACACCTTC
-	few	TRBV2	TRBJ1-1	CASSKRNTEAFF	TGTGCCAGCAGTAAGAGGAACACTGAAGCTTTCTTT
-	-	TRBV6-2/TRBV6-3	TRBJ2-4	CASSYSLNKNIQYF	TGTGCCAGCAGTTATTCCCTGAACAAAAACATTCAGTACTTC
-	many	TRBV2	TRBJ2-7	CASSEPGTAAYEQYF	TGTGCCAGCAGCGAGCCCGGGACGGCCGCCTACGAGCAGTACTTC
-	many	TRBV27	TRBJ2-7	CASSLRRSTYEQYF	TGTGCCAGCAGTCTACGTCGTAGCACCTACGAGCAGTACTTC
TRBD1	few	TRBV27	TRBJ1-3	CASSLSGGPPGNTIYF	TGTGCCAGCAGTTTATCAGGGGGCCCCCCTGGAAACACCATATATTTT
TRBD2	few	TRBV4-1	TRBJ2-5	CASSRGSGRAEETQYF	TGCGCCAGCAGCCGGGGCAGCGGGAGGGCCGAAGAGACCCAGTACTTC
-	few	TRBV19	TRBJ2-1	CASSTNLQAYNEQFF	TGTGCCAGTAGTACCAACCTACAGGCCTACAATGAGCAGTTCTTC
TRBD1	few	TRBV6-4	TRBJ2-3	CASSDTGQGSDTQYF	TGTGCCAGCAGTGACACGGGACAGGGTTCAGATACGCAGTATTTT
TRBD2	many	TRBV7-9	TRBJ2-7	CASSLGGGPYEQYF	TGTGCCAGCAGCTTGGGCGGGGGTCCCTACGAGCAGTACTTC
-	many	TRBV24-1	TRBJ1-2	CATSGRGGYTF	TGTGCCACCAGTGGTCGAGGAGGCTACACCTTC
-	few	TRBV18	TRBJ2-5	CASSPMGPPQETQYF	TGTGCCAGCTCACCAATGGGGCCCCCCCAAGAGACCCAGTACTTC
-	-	TRBV27	TRBJ1-6	CASSSGHFNSPLHF	TGTGCCAGCAGTTCCGGACACTTTAATTCACCCCTCCACTTT
TRBD1	few	TRBV28	TRBJ1-3	CASSPTGVPGNTIYF	TGTGCCAGCAGTCCGACAGGGGTACCCGGAAACACCATATATTTT
-	many	TRBV27	TRBJ2-7	CASSLEGTSYEQYF	TGTGCCAGCAGTTTGGAGGGAACCTCCTACGAGCAGTACTTC
-	many	TRBV20-1	TRBJ2-1	CSAMAPSSSEQFF	TGCAGTGCTATGGCACCCTCTTCGAGCGAGCAGTTCTTC
-	many	TRBV10-3	TRBJ1-5	CAISGAGSQNQPQHF	TGTGCCATCAGTGGAGCAGGGTCTCAGAATCAGCCCCAGCATTTT
TRBD2	many	TRBV20-1	TRBJ2-1	CSVGRASNEQFF	TGCAGTGTCGGGAGGGCCTCCAATGAGCAGTTCTTC
-	many	TRBV30	TRBJ2-3	CAWIRTDTQYF	TGTGCCTGGATACGCACAGATACGCAGTATTTT
TRBD1	many	TRBV28	TRBJ1-2	CASSSGTGIVYTF	TGTGCCAGCAGCTCCGGGACAGGGATTGTCTACACCTTC
-	-	TRBV19	TRBJ1-5	CASNRGNQPQHF	TGTGCCAGTAACAGGGGCAATCAGCCCCAGCATTTT
TRBD1	many	TRBV3-1	TRBJ1-3	CASSSGTGGNTIYF	TGTGCCAGCAGCTCCGGGACAGGCGGAAACACCATATATTTT
TRBD2	-	TRBV15	TRBJ2-1	CATTPGTSGSAEQFF	TGTGCCACCACCCCCGGGACTAGCGGGAGCGCCGAGCAGTTCTTC
-	many	TRBV7-9	TRBJ2-1	CASSVRGARATYNEQFF	TGTGCCAGCAGCGTCCGGGGGGCGCGGGCTACCTACAATGAGCAGTTCTTC
-	many	TRBV18	TRBJ2-1	CASSPGRYEQFF	TGTGCCAGCTCACCCGGCAGGTATGAGCAGTTCTTC
TRBD1	-	TRBV20-1	TRBJ2-1	CSVLGQGALYNEQFF	TGCAGTGTTTTAGGACAGGGGGCGCTTTACAATGAGCAGTTCTTC
-	few	TRBV24-1	TRBJ2-2	CATSASANTGELFF	TGTGCCACCAGTGCGAGCGCGAACACCGGGGAGCTGTTTTTT
-	many	TRBV12-3/TRBV12-4	TRBJ2-7	CASKPGPSTYEQYF	TGTGCCAGCAAACCGGGGCCGTCAACCTACGAGCAGTACTTC
-	many	TRBV20-1	TRBJ1-5	CSAAGQFNQPQHF	TGCAGTGCTGCAGGACAATTCAATCAGCCCCAGCATTTT
-	many	TRBV3-1	TRBJ2-7	CASSLGETKYEQYF	TGTGCCAGCAGCCTGGGGGAGACCAAATACGAGCAGTACTTC
TRBD1	-	TRBV6-1	TRBJ2-7	CASRKQQGAGEQYF	TGTGCCAGCAGGAAACAGCAGGGGGCGGGGGAGCAGTACTTC
-	few	TRBV6-1	TRBJ1-2	CASSSGRERGYTF	TGTGCCAGCAGTTCCGGTCGGGAGAGAGGCTACACCTTC
-	many	TRBV6-2/TRBV6-3	TRBJ1-5	CASSDDRWGLGNQPQHF	TGTGCCAGCAGTGACGATCGCTGGGGGCTGGGGAATCAGCCCCAGCATTTT
-	many	TRBV3-1	TRBJ1-6	CASSQSSHNSPLHF	TGTGCCAGCAGCCAAAGTTCGCATAATTCACCCCTCCACTTT
TRBD2	few	TRBV12-3/TRBV12-4	TRBJ2-2	CASSSTSGRNTGELFF	TGTGCCAGCAGTTCGACTAGCGGCAGGAACACCGGGGAGCTGTTTTTT
-	many	TRBV10-3	TRBJ2-2	CAISPTRVDTGELFF	TGTGCCATCAGCCCGACTAGAGTAGACACCGGGGAGCTGTTTTTT
TRBD1	many	TRBV30	TRBJ2-5	CAWSGQGPAQYF	TGTGCCTGGAGTGGACAGGGCCCAGCCCAGTACTTC
-	many	TRBV7-2	TRBJ1-5	CASSLVGRLNQPQHF	TGTGCCAGCAGCTTAGTCGGACGGCTGAATCAGCCCCAGCATTTT